The present TCR beta chain was sequenced within a study of blood T cell repertoires in COVID-19. Sequencing was performed with immunoSEQ multiplex PCR; in TCRdb, only in-frame clones are kept and a portion is missing. This table has 250,000 to 350,000 clones, around 85% appearing once. Participant age was roughly 18 to 100 years, and participants resided in about two dozen US areas. The receptor was isolated from a woman between 35 and 50 years old who had recovered from COVID-19. Sequencing used PBMCs or T cells enriched from blood (not recorded which).

Here the CDR3 DNA reads TGTGCCTGGAGTGTACTTCAGGGAACTGAAGCTTTCTTT. Amino acid sequence: CAWSVLQGTEAFF. The chain employs TRBV30 and TRBJ1-1; D perhaps matches TRBD1 (5 bases). The germline gives CDR1 GTSNPN, CDR2 SVGIG (reference sequence). The V gene lost 0 bases and the J gene lost 5 bases, with 10 bases spanning the gap. The CDR3 runs 13 residues.